Following are 4 T cell receptor beta chains from one sample sequenced in a study of beta chain features in type 1 diabetes. Since all of the isolated RNA was reverse transcribed, expressed TCRB transcripts were what got sequenced. Using immunoSEQ multiplex PCR, the repertoire was profiled, and TCRdb retains in-frame clones only, with some absent. The repertoire consists of about 130,000 clones, with about 9.2% occurring once and the leading ten covering around 0.68%. Sequencing input: central memory CD4+ T cells from blood. These receptors all stem from a man aged 18 to 30 in good health.

The chain has TRBV28 and TRBJ1-2, with 7 positions matching TRBD1. CDR1 and CDR2 (germline): MDHEN, SYDVKM. Unmatched junction bases numbered 1, after V lost 5 bases and J lost 4 bases. CDR3 length: 12 residues. The CDR3 loop reads CASSPGGYGYTF. In DNA form, the CDR3 reads TGTGCCAGCAGTCCAGGGGGCTATGGCTACACCTTC.

The chain carries TRBV29-1 and TRBJ2-5; a possible D gene is TRBD1 (5 bases). The V gene's germline CDR1 is SQVTM and CDR2 ANQGSEA. The CDR3 spans 12 residues. Trimming removed 6 bases at V and 5 bases at J, with 13 bases between. The CDR3: CSVAGARETQYF. Here the CDR3 DNA reads TGCAGCGTCGCTGGGGCTCGTGAGACCCAGTACTTC.

There are a few counts of this clone. The chain uses TRBV2 and TRBJ1-2; TRBD1 matches at 8 bases. The V gene end was trimmed by 1 base and the J gene end by 4 bases; junction bases not matched to a gene: 5. The CDR3 extends over 15 amino acids. Germline V CDR1 and CDR2: SNHLY, FYNNEI. The CDR3 region has the DNA TGTGCCAGCAGTGAAGGACAGGGGAGAAGCTATGGCTACACCTTC. The encoded protein is CASSEGQGRSYGYTF.

The DNA for the CDR3 is TGTGCCAGTAGTATGAAGAGGGTAGGCCAAGAGACCCAGTACTTC. Its protein is CASSMKRVGQETQYF. The V and J genes are TRBV19 and TRBJ2-5, with a weak D call TRBD2 (5 bases). The CDR3 covers 15 residues. The germline gives CDR1 LNHDA, CDR2 SQIVND (reference sequence). The V and J ends lost 3 bases and 1 base respectively, with 12 bases between them.